This T cell receptor beta chain emerged from a study of blood T cell repertoires in COVID-19. Study as a whole: Specimens from acute and convalescent COVID-19 originated in the United States, Italy and Spain. T cells, B-cell-depleted T cells, or PBMCs supplied cDNA or gDNA.

Residents of about two dozen US areas, aged about 18 to 95 years, made up the participants. This CDR3 region has 13 residues. Trimming shortened V by 2 bases and J by 5 bases, and 7 bases separated the two germline ends. Per the original methods: The authors estimated nucleated cell counts from reference gene primer amplification. TCRdb's table, derived via immunoSEQ multiplex PCR, lists solely in-frame clones and lacks some. V, J and clone size were drawn from that table, and D and trimming were deduced from the DNA. Here the sample spans 350,000 or so clones, about nine tenths being singletons. The clonotype comes from a woman in her twenties or thirties who had been exposed to COVID-19. The chain recombines TRBV12-3 or TRBV12-4 with TRBJ2-1, with D unresolved. Sequencing input: PBMCs or T cells enriched from blood (not recorded which). CDR3 protein: CASSLRANNEQFF. CDR3 in DNA: TGTGCCAGCAGTTTAAGAGCCAACAATGAGCAGTTCTTC.